These 32 T cell receptor beta chains share one sample of origin, sequenced in a study of cytomegalovirus exposure and HLA in healthy donors. The protocol was immunoSEQ multiplex PCR, while the TCRdb copy is restricted to in-frame clones and leaves out a portion. The sample includes about 79,000 clones, roughly 93% of them seen just once. Sequenced: PBMCs. Receptor source: a woman in her 30s in good health and CMV-seronegative.

The V and J genes are TRBV11-3 and TRBJ2-6; tentative D call: TRBD2 (6 bases). Trimming took off 5 bases at V and 6 bases at J, with 17 bases between the two ends. The germline V gene has CDR1 SGHNT and CDR2 YENEEA. The CDR3 runs to 16 residues. In nucleotides, the CDR3 is TGTGCCAGCAGCCCTGGACGGGGGATGTCGGCCAACGTCCTGACTTTC. Translated, it gives CASSPGRGMSANVLTF.

J is TRBJ2-3 and V is TRBV11-3; 9 nucleotides match TRBD2. The CDR3 runs to 17 residues. Germline loops: CDR1 SGHNT, CDR2 YENEEA. The V gene end was trimmed by 1 base and the J gene end by 0 bases; junction bases not matched to a gene: 5. CDR3 DNA sequence: TGTGCCAGCAGCTTAGGCACTAGCGGGCGAAGCACAGATACGCAGTATTTT. Its translation is CASSLGTSGRSTDTQYF.

The chain combines TRBV6-1 with TRBJ1-3, with a tentative D call TRBD1 (6 bases). The length of the CDR3 is 14 residues. The germline V and J ends were trimmed by 5 bases and 3 bases, with 11 bases remaining between them. The germline CDR1 and CDR2 sequences are MNHNS and SASEGT. The CDR3 nucleotides are TGTGCCAGCAGTTTCTGGACAGATGGAAACACCATATATTTT. Protein sequence: CASSFWTDGNTIYF.

This chain connects TRBV9 to TRBJ1-1; the D is unclear. CDR3 size: 13 residues. Trimming removed 0 bases at V and 7 bases at J, with 10 bases between. In germline, CDR1 is SGDLS, CDR2 YYNGEE. This chain's CDR3 is CASSVGTPIEAFF. In nucleotides, the CDR3 is TGTGCCAGCAGCGTAGGAACCCCTATTGAAGCTTTCTTT.

The chain carries TRBV29-1 and TRBJ2-6; 9 bases align to TRBD1. The CDR3 covers 15 residues. V was pared by 5 bases and J by 4 bases, with 6 bases of the junction left unmatched. CDR1 SQVTM and CDR2 ANQGSEA come from the germline V gene. The CDR3 loop reads CSVPGQGVGANVLTF. The CDR3 nucleotides are TGCAGCGTTCCGGGACAGGGAGTCGGGGCCAACGTCCTGACTTTC.

The rearrangement uses TRBV2 and TRBJ2-6, with D perhaps TRBD1 (6 bases). Germline lookup yields CDR1 SNHLY and CDR2 FYNNEI. Trimming took 7 bases from V and 5 from J, leaving 12 bases between them. The CDR3 runs 14 residues. Written as DNA, the CDR3 is TGTGCCAGCAACCGGGACACCTGGGCCAACGTCCTGACTTTC. It is translated as CASNRDTWANVLTF.

This clone was observed a single time. V and J are TRBV27 and TRBJ2-1, with a possible D match to TRBD2 (5 bases). The CDR3 covers 11 residues. V shed 7 bases and J shed 7 bases, with 8 bases lying between them. Germline-derived CDR1 and CDR2 are MNHEY and SMNVEV (reference sequence). The CDR3 DNA reads as TGTGCCAGCATCGAGCGGAATGAGCAGTTCTTC. Translation gives CASIERNEQFF.

CDR3 in DNA: TGTGCCAGTAGTATAGGGGCGGGTAGCAATCAGCCCCAGCATTTT. As protein: CASSIGAGSNQPQHF. The chain uses TRBV19 and TRBJ1-5; D gene uncertain. V gave up 1 base and J gave up 0 bases, with 7 bases separating them. The germline CDR1 and CDR2 sequences are LNHDA and SQIVND (reference sequence). The CDR3 covers 15 residues.

This sequence joins TRBV27 and TRBJ2-3; 7 nucleotides match TRBD1. Unmatched junction bases numbered 13, after V lost 6 bases and J lost 1 base. Germline V gives CDR1 MNHEY, CDR2 SMNVEV (reference sequence). The CDR3 extends over 17 amino acids. The CDR3 sequence: CASRTGIQKTRTDTQYF. The CDR3 coding sequence is TGTGCCAGCAGGACAGGGATCCAGAAAACGCGCACAGATACGCAGTATTTT.

This rearrangement joins TRBV27 to TRBJ2-3; 11 bases agree with TRBD2. V lost 7 bases to trimming and J lost 1 base; unmatched junction nucleotides: 4. This CDR3 is built from 15 residues. In germline, CDR1 is MNHEY, CDR2 SMNVEV (reference sequence). The CDR3 DNA is TGTGCCAGCACGGGACTAGCGGAAGGCACAGATACGCAGTATTTT. This codes for CASTGLAEGTDTQYF.

The genes are TRBV29-1 and TRBJ1-2; D ambiguous. Germline lookup yields CDR1 SQVTM and CDR2 ANQGSEA. There are 12 residues in the CDR3. Trimming took 0 bases from V and 4 from J, leaving 6 bases between them. CDR3 region: CSVEETPYGYTF. The CDR3 region has the DNA TGCAGCGTTGAAGAGACTCCCTATGGCTACACCTTC.

The V and J genes are TRBV19 and TRBJ1-1; possibly TRBD1 for D (6 bases). CDR1 LNHDA and CDR2 SQIVND come from the germline V gene (reference sequence). V lost 5 bases to trimming and J lost 0 bases, with 10 bases between them. CDR3 size: 14 residues. The chain's CDR3 is CASSRTGMNTEAFF. The CDR3 DNA follows: TGTGCCAGTAGTCGAACAGGGATGAACACTGAAGCTTTCTTT.

J is TRBJ1-1 and V is TRBV5-4, with a tentative D call TRBD1 (5 bases). The ends were cut back, 0 bases at V and 4 bases at J, with 13 bases in the middle. The CDR3 has 15 residues. Germline V gene data show CDR1 as SGHNT and CDR2 as YYREEE (reference sequence). The CDR3 loop reads CASSLGGGLITEAFF. For the CDR3, the DNA is TGTGCCAGCAGCTTGGGGGGGGGTTTGATCACTGAAGCTTTCTTT.

CDR3 nucleotide sequence: TGCGCCAGCAGCTTGGATCCGAGCTCCTACGAGCAGTACTTC. Translated: CASSLDPSSYEQYF. This chain uses TRBV5-1 with TRBJ2-7; no clear D gene. This CDR3 comprises 14 residues. The V end was cut by 0 bases, the J end by 0 bases, with 7 bases between. Germline V gene lookup returns CDR1 SGHRS and CDR2 YFSETQ. The full variable domain, rest sourced from reference TRBV5-1 and TRBJ2-7, is KAGVTQTPRYLIKTRGQQVTLSCSPISGHRSVSWYQQTPGQGLQFLFEYFSETQRNKGNFPGRFSGRQFSNSRSEMNVSTLELGDSALYLCASSLDPSSYEQYFGPGTRLTVT.

This rearrangement joins TRBV30 to TRBJ1-1; D remains ambiguous. The CDR3 runs to 13 residues. Germline values: CDR1 GTSNPN, CDR2 SVGIG (reference sequence). Trimming removed 4 bases at V and 4 bases at J, with 13 bases between. The DNA for the CDR3 is TGTGCCTGGACCTTGACACCGGCCACTGAAGCTTTCTTT. Amino acid sequence: CAWTLTPATEAFF.

This clone was counted once. The CDR3 sequence: CASSVRDRDYGYTF. Written as DNA, the CDR3 is TGTGCCAGCAGTGTCCGGGACAGGGACTATGGCTACACCTTC. V and J are TRBV2 and TRBJ1-2, with 9 positions matching TRBD1. J gave up 3 bases and V 4 bases, and 3 bases lay outside the gene matches. Germline-derived CDR1 and CDR2 are SNHLY and FYNNEI. This CDR3 has 14 residues.

The chain links TRBV18 to TRBJ2-1; 7 bases map to TRBD2. Germline CDR1 and CDR2: KGHSH and LQKENI. This CDR3 has 14 residues. Losses at the gene ends were 3 bases for V and 4 bases for J; bases not matched to a gene: 3. CDR3 nucleotide sequence: TGTGCCAGCTCACCCGGGACTATATACAATGAGCAGTTCTTC. This gives the protein CASSPGTIYNEQFF.

The chain recombines TRBV6-5 with TRBJ1-2, with 8 bases aligning to TRBD1. J lost 5 bases, V lost 4 bases, and 12 bases had no gene match. The V gene's germline CDR1 is MNHEY and CDR2 SVGAGI. This CDR3 is 16 amino acids long. In DNA, the CDR3 is TGTGCCAGCAGTTTCTACCCTCGACAGGGGAGTTATGGCTACACCTTC. This encodes CASSFYPRQGSYGYTF.

Only one count was recorded for this clone. The CDR3 region has the DNA TGCGCCAGCAGAACGGTGGGACAGGGTGAAACTGAAGCTTTCTTT. Protein: CASRTVGQGETEAFF. The gene calls are TRBV4-1 and TRBJ1-1; 9 bases map to TRBD1. The CDR3 contains 15 residues. CDR1 is MGHRA and CDR2 is YSYEKL in the germline V gene. V shed 6 bases and J 5 bases; nucleotides not matched to a gene: 10.

This chain links TRBV5-6 with TRBJ1-5; D is unresolved. V lost 3 bases and J 4 bases, leaving 5 bases between the germline ends. The CDR3 extends over 12 amino acids. Germline V CDR1 and CDR2: SGHDT, YYEEEE. CDR3 DNA: TGTGCCAGCAGCTCCTTTAATCAGCCCCAGCATTTT. This encodes CASSSFNQPQHF.

The chain joins TRBV28 to TRBJ2-4; D possibly corresponds to TRBD1 (5 bases). The CDR3 is 18 residues long. Germline loops: CDR1 MDHEN, CDR2 SYDVKM. Trimming pared 4 bases from V and 4 bases from J, leaving 23 bases between. CDR3 loop: CASSSFVKGSQIKNIQYF. In DNA, the CDR3 is TGTGCCAGCAGTTCCTTTGTCAAGGGGTCCCAAATAAAAAACATTCAGTACTTC.

The CDR3 sequence is CASSPIDRGLPTEAFF. The CDR3 nucleotides read TGTGCCAGCTCGCCGATTGACAGGGGGCTTCCCACTGAAGCTTTCTTT. The rearrangement uses TRBV18 and TRBJ1-1; TRBD1 matches at 10 bases. Germline CDR1 reads KGHSH; CDR2 reads LQKENI. Trimming removed 6 bases from V and 4 bases from J; junction bases left unmatched: 11. This CDR3 has 16 residues.

J is TRBJ1-6 and V is TRBV7-2; possibly TRBD1 for D (5 bases). Germline CDR1 SGHTA, CDR2 FQGNSA. V lost 0 bases and J 9 bases, leaving 15 bases between the germline ends. The CDR3 consists of 16 residues. The CDR3 DNA reads TGTGCCAGCAGCTTAGCAGCAGGGAAGGTGGGTTCACCCCTCCACTTT. Amino acid sequence: CASSLAAGKVGSPLHF.

This rearrangement joins TRBV7-7 to TRBJ1-5; D gene uncertain. Germline V gene lookup returns CDR1 SSHAT and CDR2 FNYEAQ (reference sequence). The CDR3 covers 17 residues. Between the trimmed V and J ends, which lost 1 base and 0 bases, there was a span of 13 bases. This chain's CDR3 is CASSLVWARYSNQPQHF. The CDR3 DNA sequence: TGTGCCAGCAGCTTAGTTTGGGCACGGTATAGCAATCAGCCCCAGCATTTT. Based on the CDR3 plus reference TRBV7-7 and TRBJ1-5, the full variable domain is GAGVSQSPRYKVTKRGQDVTLRCDPISSHATLYWYQQALGQGPEFLTYFNYEAQPDKSGLPSDRFSAERPEGSISTLTIQRTEQRDSAMYRCASSLVWARYSNQPQHFGDGTRLSIL.

This clone was found a few times. The rearrangement uses TRBV2 and TRBJ2-7, with a weak D call TRBD2 (6 bases). The V and J ends lost 2 bases and 7 bases respectively, with 21 bases between them. The CDR3 extends over 16 amino acids. Looked up from germline, CDR1 is SNHLY and CDR2 is FYNNEI. CDR3 DNA: TGTGCCAGCAGTGAACGTTTCGGGGGAGCTCCGGGGGAGCAGTACTTC. This translates into CASSERFGGAPGEQYF.

The chain carries TRBV7-2 and TRBJ1-2; 12 nucleotides align to TRBD1. The length of the CDR3 is 17 residues. CDR1 and CDR2 (germline): SGHTA, FQGNSA. The V segment lost 0 bases and the J segment 8 bases; nucleotides outside the gene matches: 10. CDR3 DNA: TGTGCCAGCAGCTTAGCCGCCCCGGGACAGGGGGCACAGGGCTACACCTTC. It translates to CASSLAAPGQGAQGYTF.

This clone appeared once. The chain joins TRBV18 to TRBJ2-1; TRBD2 aligns across 8 bases. Germline loops: CDR1 KGHSH, CDR2 LQKENI. Trimming cost V 0 bases and J 9 bases; bases outside gene matches: 7. This CDR3 is 15 amino acids long. The CDR3 region is CASSPPTGGTSEQFF. The CDR3 bases are TGTGCCAGCTCACCACCAACGGGAGGGACAAGTGAGCAGTTCTTC.

The chain recombines TRBV6-5 with TRBJ1-2; TRBD1 is a possible D gene (6 bases). This CDR3 is built from 14 residues. Per germline, CDR1 MNHEY and CDR2 SVGAGI. V lost 4 bases and J 4 bases, leaving 13 bases between the germline ends. The chain's CDR3 is CASSFGGLTYGYTF. For the CDR3, the DNA is TGTGCCAGCAGTTTCGGGGGGCTTACCTATGGCTACACCTTC.

The chain combines TRBV6-1 with TRBJ2-3, with 8 bases that match TRBD1. Germline CDR1 reads MNHNS; CDR2 reads SASEGT. The CDR3 has 15 residues. The ends lost 6 bases at V and 3 bases at J; junction bases unmatched: 8. CDR3 DNA: TGTGCCAGCAGAATGTTGACAGGGGTGACAGATACGCAGTATTTT. It is translated as CASRMLTGVTDTQYF.

The rearrangement joins TRBV18 to TRBJ2-1, with 10 bases that match TRBD2. Germline values: CDR1 KGHSH, CDR2 LQKENI. CDR3 length: 15 residues. V lost 3 bases and J lost 13; bases outside the gene matches: 12. The CDR3 loop reads CASSPGLARARGQFF. CDR3 bases: TGTGCCAGCTCACCGGGACTAGCGCGAGCAAGAGGACAGTTCTTC. The variable domain in full, with the rest retrieved from reference TRBV18 and TRBJ2-1, is NAGVMQNPRHLVRRRGQEARLRCSPMKGHSHVYWYRQLPEEGLKFMVYLQKENIIDESGMPKERFSAEFPKEGPSILRIQQVVRGDSAAYFCASSPGLARARGQFFGPGTRLTVL.

The V call is TRBV5-1, the J call TRBJ1-2; D might be TRBD1 (5 bases). CDR1 is SGHRS, CDR2 YFSETQ, per germline. Trimming took off 1 base at V and 4 bases at J, with 23 bases between the two ends. The CDR3 runs to 18 residues. This CDR3 is CASSLLVPRGGELYGYTF. The CDR3 DNA sequence: TGCGCCAGCAGCTTGTTGGTCCCGCGGGGAGGGGAGCTCTATGGCTACACCTTC.

The V and J genes are TRBV7-9 and TRBJ1-1; 9 bases map to TRBD1. V gave up 1 base and J gave up 8 bases; unmatched junction bases: 11. CDR1 SEHNR and CDR2 FQNEAQ come from the germline V gene (reference sequence). The CDR3 loop spans 16 amino acids. The CDR3 DNA reads TGTGCCAGCAGCTTAGGGACAGGGGCCCCCTGGGGAGAAGCTTTCTTT. It encodes CASSLGTGAPWGEAFF.